This TCR beta chain was obtained from a study of glioma-infiltrating T cells after dendritic cell vaccination. In the study overall: The vaccine used monocyte-derived dendritic cells pulsed overnight with autologous tumor lysate.

The time point is: after dendritic cell vaccination, including at tumor progression/relapse. No glioblastoma patient carried an isocitrate dehydrogenase mutation. Repertoires were generated with immunoSEQ multiplex PCR, while TCRdb's copy carries only in-frame clones and drops some. The data contain approximately 50,000 clones, around 91% of them singletons. Germline assignment: CDR1 PRHDT and CDR2 FYEKMQ (reference sequence). The V gene lost 5 bases and the J gene lost 2 bases, with 16 bases spanning the gap. The CDR3 runs 16 residues. V gene TRBV13 combines with J gene TRBJ2-1; TRBD1 might be the D (8 bases). The source is a human donor with glioblastoma. The sequencing here drew on blood, taken after dendritic cell vaccination. In nucleotides, the CDR3 is TGTGCCAGCAGCGTCGGACAGGGAGGGGCCTACAATGAGCAGTTCTTC. It encodes CASSVGQGGAYNEQFF.